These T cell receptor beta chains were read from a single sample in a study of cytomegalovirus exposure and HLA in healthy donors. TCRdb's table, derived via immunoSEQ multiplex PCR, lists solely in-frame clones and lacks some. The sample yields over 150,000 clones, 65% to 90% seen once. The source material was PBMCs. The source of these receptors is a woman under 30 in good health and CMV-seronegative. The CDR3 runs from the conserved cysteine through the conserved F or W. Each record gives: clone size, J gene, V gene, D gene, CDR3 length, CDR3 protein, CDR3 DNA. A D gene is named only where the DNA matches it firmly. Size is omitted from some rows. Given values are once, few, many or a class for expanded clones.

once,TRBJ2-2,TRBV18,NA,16,CASSPPTGESTGELFF,TGTGCCAGCTCACCACCGACAGGTGAAAGCACCGGGGAGCTGTTTTTT
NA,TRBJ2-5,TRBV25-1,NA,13,CASSESGQETQYF,TGTGCCAGCAGTGAATCGGGGCAAGAGACCCAGTACTTC
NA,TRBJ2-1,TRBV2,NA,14,CAASSADKEYEQFF,TGTGCCGCCAGCAGTGCTGATAAGGAGTATGAGCAGTTCTTC
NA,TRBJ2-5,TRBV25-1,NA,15,CASSARDNRQETQYF,TGTGCCAGCAGTGCTCGAGACAACCGCCAAGAGACCCAGTACTTC
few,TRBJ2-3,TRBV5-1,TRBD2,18,CASSLYFTSGGSTDTQYF,TGCGCCAGCAGCTTGTATTTCACTAGCGGGGGGAGCACAGATACGCAGTATTTT
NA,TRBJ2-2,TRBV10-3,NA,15,CAISEGLAGSGELFF,TGTGCCATCAGTGAAGGATTGGCGGGAAGCGGGGAGCTGTTTTTT
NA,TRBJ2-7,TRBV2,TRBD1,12,CASSEGQLEQYF,TGTGCCAGCAGTGAGGGACAGCTAGAGCAGTACTTC
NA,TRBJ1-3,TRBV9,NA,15,CASSEVGGSGNTIYF,TGTGCCAGCAGCGAAGTGGGGGGGTCTGGAAACACCATATATTTT
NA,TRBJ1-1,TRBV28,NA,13,CATRGGGETEAFF,TGTGCCACTCGAGGAGGGGGGGAGACTGAAGCTTTCTTT
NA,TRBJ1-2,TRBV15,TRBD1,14,CATSRRQGDYGYTF,TGTGCCACCAGCAGACGACAGGGGGACTATGGCTACACCTTC
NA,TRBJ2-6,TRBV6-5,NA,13,CASSYSLANVLTF,TGTGCCAGCAGTTACTCTCTAGCCAACGTCCTGACTTTC
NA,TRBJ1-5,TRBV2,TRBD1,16,CASSPGTGPSNQPQHF,TGTGCCAGCAGTCCAGGGACAGGGCCAAGCAATCAGCCCCAGCATTTT
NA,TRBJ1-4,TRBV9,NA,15,CASSVDEGSSEKLFF,TGTGCCAGCAGCGTAGATGAGGGTAGTAGCGAAAAACTGTTTTTT
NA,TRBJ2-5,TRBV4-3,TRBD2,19,CASSQDFHGLSGSGKTQYF,TGCGCCAGCAGCCAAGACTTCCATGGACTTAGCGGGAGCGGGAAGACCCAGTACTTC
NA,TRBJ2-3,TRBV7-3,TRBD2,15,CASSPGRAGADTQYF,TGTGCCAGCAGCCCGGGACGGGCGGGGGCAGATACGCAGTATTTT
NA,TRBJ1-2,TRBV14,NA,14,CASSPTGSNYGYTF,TGTGCCAGCAGCCCGACAGGATCCAACTATGGCTACACCTTC
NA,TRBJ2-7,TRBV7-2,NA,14,CASSLNRDSYEQYF,TGTGCCAGCAGCTTAAACCGAGACTCCTACGAGCAGTACTTC
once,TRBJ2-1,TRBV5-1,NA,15,CASSSSSGPYNEQFF,TGCGCCAGCAGCTCGTCGAGCGGCCCCTACAATGAGCAGTTCTTC
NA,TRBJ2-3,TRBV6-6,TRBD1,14,CASSFRGGQDTQYF,TGTGCCAGCAGTTTTAGAGGGGGCCAGGATACGCAGTATTTT
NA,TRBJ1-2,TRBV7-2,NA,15,CASSLQGKGPYGYTF,TGTGCCAGCAGCTTACAGGGGAAGGGGCCCTATGGCTACACCTTC
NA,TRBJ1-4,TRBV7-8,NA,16,CASSLAPKGAHEKLFF,TGTGCCAGCAGCTTAGCGCCTAAAGGGGCTCATGAAAAACTGTTTTTT
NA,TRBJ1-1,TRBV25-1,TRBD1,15,CASSAGQAWGTEAFF,TGTGCCAGCAGTGCGGGACAGGCCTGGGGCACTGAAGCTTTCTTT
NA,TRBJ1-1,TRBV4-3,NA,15,CASSQGPGGGTEAFF,TGCGCCAGCAGCCAAGGGCCTGGGGGGGGCACTGAAGCTTTCTTT
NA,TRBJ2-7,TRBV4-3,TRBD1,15,CASSHRTGGRYEQYF,TGCGCCAGCAGCCATAGGACAGGCGGCCGCTACGAGCAGTACTTC
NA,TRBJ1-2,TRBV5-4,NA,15,CASSFSVGANYGYTF,TGTGCCAGCAGCTTTTCAGTAGGGGCTAACTATGGCTACACCTTC
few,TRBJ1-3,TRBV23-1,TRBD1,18,CASSLSGQSTLSGNTIYF,TGCGCCAGCAGCCTTTCGGGACAGTCCACTCTCTCTGGAAACACCATATATTTT
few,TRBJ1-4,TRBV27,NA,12,CASKRGEEKLFF,TGTGCCAGCAAGCGGGGGGAAGAAAAACTGTTTTTT
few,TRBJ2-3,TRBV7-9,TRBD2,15,CASSLASGGADTQYF,TGTGCCAGCAGCTTAGCTAGCGGGGGGGCAGATACGCAGTATTTT
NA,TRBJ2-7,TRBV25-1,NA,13,CASSDGTQYEQYF,TGTGCCAGCAGTGACGGGACACAATACGAGCAGTACTTC
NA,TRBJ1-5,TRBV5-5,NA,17,CASSVEDGGRLNQPQHF,TGTGCCAGCAGCGTCGAGGACGGGGGTCGTTTGAATCAGCCCCAGCATTTT
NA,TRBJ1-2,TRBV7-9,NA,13,CASSPGNGYGYTF,TGTGCCAGCAGCCCAGGGAACGGGTATGGCTACACCTTC
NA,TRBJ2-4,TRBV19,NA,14,CASSIRGAGNIQYF,TGTGCCAGTAGTATACGTGGGGCAGGGAACATTCAGTACTTC
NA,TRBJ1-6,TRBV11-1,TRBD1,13,CASTTTGSAPLHF,TGTGCCAGCACCACGACAGGGTCGGCACCCCTCCACTTT
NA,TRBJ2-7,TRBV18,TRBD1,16,CASSRSDRGGDYEQYF,TGTGCCAGCTCACGTTCGGACAGGGGAGGTGACTACGAGCAGTACTTC
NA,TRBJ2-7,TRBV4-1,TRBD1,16,CASSQGPGTDIYEQYF,TGCGCCAGCAGCCAAGGACCCGGGACAGACATCTACGAGCAGTACTTC
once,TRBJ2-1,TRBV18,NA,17,CASSPTAIQGAYNEQFF,TGTGCCAGCTCACCAACGGCGATACAAGGGGCCTACAATGAGCAGTTCTTC
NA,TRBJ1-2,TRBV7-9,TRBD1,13,CASRSQGAYGYTF,TGTGCCAGCAGATCACAGGGGGCCTATGGCTACACCTTC
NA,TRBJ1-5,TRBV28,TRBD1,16,CASSFRGQGGNQPQHF,TGTGCCAGCAGTTTTAGGGGGCAAGGGGGCAATCAGCCCCAGCATTTT
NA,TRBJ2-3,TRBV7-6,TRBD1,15,CASSPTGSRADTQYF,TGTGCCAGCAGCCCGACAGGGTCCCGGGCAGATACGCAGTATTTT
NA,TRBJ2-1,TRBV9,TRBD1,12,CASSATGDEQFF,TGTGCCAGCAGCGCGACAGGGGATGAGCAGTTCTTC
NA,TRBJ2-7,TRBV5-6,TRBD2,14,CASSDPGLVYEQYF,TGTGCCAGCAGCGACCCGGGACTAGTCTACGAGCAGTACTTC
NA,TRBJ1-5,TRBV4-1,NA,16,CASSQNPRGSNQPQHF,TGCGCCAGCAGCCAGAATCCCCGAGGGAGCAATCAGCCCCAGCATTTT
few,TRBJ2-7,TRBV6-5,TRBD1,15,CASSREGADSYEQYF,TGTGCCAGCAGTCGAGAGGGGGCCGACTCCTACGAGCAGTACTTC
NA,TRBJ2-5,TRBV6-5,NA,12,CASRGAAETQYF,TGTGCCAGCAGGGGGGCAGCGGAGACCCAGTACTTC
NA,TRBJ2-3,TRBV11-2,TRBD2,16,CASSFGTSGNTDTQYF,TGTGCCAGCAGCTTCGGGACTAGCGGGAACACAGATACGCAGTATTTT
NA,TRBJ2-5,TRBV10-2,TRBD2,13,CASKTSGQETQYF,TGCGCCAGCAAGACTAGCGGCCAAGAGACCCAGTACTTC
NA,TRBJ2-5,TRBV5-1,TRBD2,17,CASSLIGRGTSQETQYF,TGCGCCAGCAGCTTGATCGGGAGGGGTACCTCCCAAGAGACCCAGTACTTC
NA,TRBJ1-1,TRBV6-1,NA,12,CASREGYAEAFF,TGTGCCAGCAGGGAGGGGTATGCTGAAGCTTTCTTT
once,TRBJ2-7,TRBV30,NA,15,CAWSVGRSGADEQYF,TGTGCCTGGAGTGTGGGGAGATCGGGCGCGGACGAGCAGTACTTC
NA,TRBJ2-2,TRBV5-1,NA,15,CASSFRTENTGELFF,TGCGCCAGCAGCTTTAGGACTGAGAACACCGGGGAGCTGTTTTTT
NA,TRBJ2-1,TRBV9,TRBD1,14,CASSGSDRVNVQFF,TGTGCCAGCAGCGGCTCCGACAGGGTAAATGTGCAGTTCTTC
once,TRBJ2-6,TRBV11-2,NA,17,CASSLRQGNSGANVLTF,TGTGCCAGCAGCCTCCGGCAGGGGAACTCTGGGGCCAACGTCCTGACTTTC
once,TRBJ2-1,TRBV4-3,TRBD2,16,CASSQGEGRGRGEQFF,TGCGCCAGCAGCCAAGGAGAGGGTCGCGGGAGAGGCGAGCAGTTCTTC
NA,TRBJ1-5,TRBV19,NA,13,CASSKDSFQPQHF,TGTGCCAGTAGTAAAGACAGTTTTCAGCCCCAGCATTTT
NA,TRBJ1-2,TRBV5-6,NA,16,CASSLARKGSWYGYTF,TGTGCCAGCAGCTTGGCCAGGAAGGGGTCGTGGTATGGCTACACCTTC
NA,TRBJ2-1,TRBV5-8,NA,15,CASSPRLSPHNEQFF,TGTGCCAGCAGCCCGAGACTATCTCCCCACAATGAGCAGTTCTTC
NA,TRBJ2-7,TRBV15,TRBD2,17,CATSRVRTSGSNYEQYF,TGTGCCACCAGCAGAGTCCGAACTAGCGGGAGTAACTACGAGCAGTACTTC
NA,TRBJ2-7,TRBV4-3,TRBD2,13,CASSHRLAGEQYF,TGCGCCAGCAGCCATCGACTAGCGGGAGAGCAGTACTTC
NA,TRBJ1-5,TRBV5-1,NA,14,CASSLGEGSQPQHF,TGCGCCAGCAGCTTGGGGGAGGGGAGTCAGCCCCAGCATTTT
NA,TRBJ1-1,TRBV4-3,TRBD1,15,CASKQAGQGSTEAFF,TGCGCCAGCAAACAGGCAGGACAGGGATCGACTGAAGCTTTCTTT